The rows below give T cell receptor beta chains drawn from one sample of a study of blood T cell repertoires in COVID-19. The assay was immunoSEQ multiplex PCR, and TCRdb's table has in-frame clones only and misses some. The sample gives some 70,000 clones, 75% to 95% of which show up once; around 13% is in the top ten. Material: peripheral blood. These receptors all stem from a human donor with active COVID-19. The donor label of this sample is uncertain. Each CDR3 is given with its conserved first and last residue. Each record gives: J gene, D gene, clone size, V gene, CDR3 protein, CDR3 DNA. D genes are given only for firm matches. Size is stated for part of the rows, as once, few or many counts, or as a class when the clone is expanded.

J gene: TRBJ1-1
D gene: TRBD1
clone size: NA
V gene: TRBV5-1
CDR3 protein: CASSLGRGRTEAFF
CDR3 DNA: TGCGCCAGCAGCTTGGGGAGGGGGCGGACTGAAGCTTTCTTT

J gene: TRBJ1-5
D gene: TRBD1
clone size: NA
V gene: TRBV12-5
CDR3 protein: CASVRGQGNQPQHF
CDR3 DNA: TGTGCTAGTGTCCGGGGACAGGGAAATCAGCCCCAGCATTTT

J gene: TRBJ2-1
D gene: TRBD2
clone size: NA
V gene: TRBV3-1/TRBV3-2
CDR3 protein: CASSQLAGDNEQFF
CDR3 DNA: TGTGCCAGCAGCCAACTAGCGGGGGACAATGAGCAGTTCTTC

J gene: TRBJ2-1
D gene: TRBD2
clone size: NA
V gene: TRBV11-3
CDR3 protein: CASSLDLGGDFHNEQFF
CDR3 DNA: TGTGCCAGCAGCTTAGATCTGGGAGGGGACTTCCACAATGAGCAGTTCTTC

J gene: TRBJ2-1
D gene: NA
clone size: NA
V gene: TRBV18
CDR3 protein: CASSPPKVSSYNEQFF
CDR3 DNA: TGTGCCAGCTCACCACCGAAAGTTAGCTCCTACAATGAGCAGTTCTTC

J gene: TRBJ2-2
D gene: NA
clone size: NA
V gene: TRBV29-1
CDR3 protein: CSVKPGAANTGELFF
CDR3 DNA: TGCAGCGTAAAGCCTGGGGCGGCGAACACCGGGGAGCTGTTTTTT

J gene: TRBJ2-7
D gene: NA
clone size: NA
V gene: TRBV13
CDR3 protein: CASSLRRDSREQYF
CDR3 DNA: TGTGCCAGCAGCTTAAGGAGGGACTCGAGAGAGCAGTACTTC

J gene: TRBJ2-5
D gene: TRBD1
clone size: NA
V gene: TRBV19
CDR3 protein: CASPDSDRAQETQYF
CDR3 DNA: TGTGCCTCGCCGGACTCGGACAGGGCTCAAGAGACCCAGTACTTC

J gene: TRBJ1-4
D gene: TRBD1
clone size: NA
V gene: TRBV24-1
CDR3 protein: CATSVHGQGGEKLFF
CDR3 DNA: TGTGCCACCAGTGTCCACGGACAGGGGGGTGAAAAACTGTTTTTT

J gene: TRBJ1-1
D gene: TRBD1
clone size: NA
V gene: TRBV28
CDR3 protein: CASSRQGRRDTEAFF
CDR3 DNA: TGTGCCAGCAGCCGACAGGGGAGGAGGGACACTGAAGCTTTCTTT

J gene: TRBJ1-6
D gene: NA
clone size: NA
V gene: TRBV5-3
CDR3 protein: CARPGGSPLHF
CDR3 DNA: TGTGCCAGACCCGGGGGTTCACCCCTCCACTTT

J gene: TRBJ2-6
D gene: NA
clone size: NA
V gene: TRBV6-4
CDR3 protein: CASSDSHSGANVLTF
CDR3 DNA: TGTGCCAGCAGTGATAGCCACTCTGGGGCCAACGTCCTGACTTTC

J gene: TRBJ2-1
D gene: TRBD2
clone size: NA
V gene: TRBV30
CDR3 protein: CAWSYGTRAEQFF
CDR3 DNA: TGTGCCTGGAGCTACGGGACTAGGGCTGAGCAGTTCTTC

J gene: TRBJ1-4
D gene: NA
clone size: NA
V gene: TRBV27
CDR3 protein: CASSSGGEKLFF
CDR3 DNA: TGTGCCAGCAGTTCGGGGGGGGAAAAACTGTTTTTT

J gene: TRBJ2-2
D gene: NA
clone size: NA
V gene: TRBV18
CDR3 protein: CASSPPDYGTGELFF
CDR3 DNA: TGTGCCAGCTCCCCGCCGGACTACGGCACCGGGGAGCTGTTTTTT

J gene: TRBJ2-7
D gene: NA
clone size: NA
V gene: TRBV28
CDR3 protein: CASSREGTGPRPYEQYF
CDR3 DNA: TGTGCCAGCAGCCGGGAGGGGACAGGGCCGAGACCCTACGAGCAGTACTTC

J gene: TRBJ2-5
D gene: TRBD2
clone size: NA
V gene: TRBV15
CDR3 protein: CATSTTTSGVETQYF
CDR3 DNA: TGTGCCACCAGCACCACGACTAGCGGTGTGGAGACCCAGTACTTC

J gene: TRBJ2-2
D gene: NA
clone size: NA
V gene: TRBV6-2/TRBV6-3
CDR3 protein: CASSYTVSTGELFF
CDR3 DNA: TGTGCCAGCAGTTACACAGTTTCCACCGGGGAGCTGTTTTTT

J gene: TRBJ2-3
D gene: NA
clone size: NA
V gene: TRBV10-3
CDR3 protein: CAISEQVLTSTDTQYF
CDR3 DNA: TGTGCCATCAGTGAACAGGTCCTGACTAGCACAGATACGCAGTATTTT

J gene: TRBJ2-1
D gene: TRBD2
clone size: NA
V gene: TRBV7-2
CDR3 protein: CASSQGLASYNEQFF
CDR3 DNA: TGTGCCAGCAGCCAGGGACTAGCGTCCTACAATGAGCAGTTCTTC

J gene: TRBJ2-1
D gene: NA
clone size: NA
V gene: TRBV11-2
CDR3 protein: CASSLALYSEQFF
CDR3 DNA: TGTGCCAGCAGCTTAGCGCTCTATAGTGAGCAGTTCTTC

J gene: TRBJ2-5
D gene: NA
clone size: NA
V gene: TRBV2
CDR3 protein: CASSESGVRETQYF
CDR3 DNA: TGTGCCAGCAGTGAATCAGGGGTCCGAGAGACCCAGTACTTC

J gene: TRBJ1-5
D gene: TRBD1
clone size: NA
V gene: TRBV7-9
CDR3 protein: CASRRTGGADQPQHF
CDR3 DNA: TGTGCCAGCAGGCGGACAGGTGGAGCTGATCAGCCCCAGCATTTT

J gene: TRBJ2-7
D gene: TRBD2
clone size: once
V gene: TRBV6-2/TRBV6-3
CDR3 protein: CASSSPLAAYEQYF
CDR3 DNA: TGTGCCAGCAGTTCCCCCCTAGCGGCCTACGAGCAGTACTTC

J gene: TRBJ2-1
D gene: NA
clone size: NA
V gene: TRBV24-1
CDR3 protein: CATSESHLSYNEQFF
CDR3 DNA: TGTGCCACCAGTGAATCACACCTCTCCTACAATGAGCAGTTCTTC

J gene: TRBJ1-5
D gene: NA
clone size: NA
V gene: TRBV18
CDR3 protein: CASSELEGQPQHF
CDR3 DNA: TGTGCCAGCTCAGAGCTGGAGGGTCAGCCCCAGCATTTT

J gene: TRBJ1-1
D gene: TRBD1
clone size: NA
V gene: TRBV7-2
CDR3 protein: CASSPDRGNTEAFF
CDR3 DNA: TGTGCCAGCAGCCCAGACAGGGGGAACACTGAAGCTTTCTTT

J gene: TRBJ2-7
D gene: TRBD1
clone size: NA
V gene: TRBV10-2
CDR3 protein: CASSGQRQGADRRQYF
CDR3 DNA: TGCGCCAGCAGTGGGCAAAGACAGGGGGCTGATAGAAGGCAGTACTTC

J gene: TRBJ2-7
D gene: TRBD1
clone size: NA
V gene: TRBV29-1
CDR3 protein: CSVWGQGAEEQYF
CDR3 DNA: TGCAGCGTTTGGGGACAGGGGGCGGAGGAGCAGTACTTC

J gene: TRBJ2-7
D gene: TRBD1
clone size: NA
V gene: TRBV2
CDR3 protein: CASRTPTGQVFYEQYF
CDR3 DNA: TGTGCCAGCAGAACTCCTACGGGACAGGTCTTCTACGAGCAGTACTTC